The 13 T cell receptor beta chains below all came from one sample that was sequenced in a study of regulatory T cells in long-lasting Graves disease. Time point described: newly diagnosed GD, antithyroid drugs for less than 3 months. TCR sequences were obtained from RNA taken from PBMCs. CDR3-region Arm-PCR and iRepertoire HTBI primers produced the TCR beta libraries. TCRdb re-derived calls from the multiplex PCR reads in MiXCR, one entry per CDR3 protein. Here the sample spans about 400,000 distinct CDR3 sequences, 15% to 19% being singletons. The starting material was peripheral blood mononuclear cells (PBMCs), obtained at new diagnosis, from a patient treated with antithyroid drugs. The receptors were sampled from a female donor with Graves disease.

This clonotype was observed once. The chain is built from TRBV4-1 and TRBJ2-7, with 13 bases matching TRBD2. V was clipped by 0 bases and J by 2 bases; unmatched bases: 4. The CDR3 extends over 17 amino acids. Germline lookup yields CDR1 MGHRA and CDR2 YSYEKL. This chain's CDR3 is CASSQEGTSGVAYEQYF. As DNA, the CDR3 is TGCGCCAGCAGCCAAGAAGGGACTAGCGGGGTCGCCTACGAGCAGTACTTC.

This clonotype showed up just once. V gene TRBV20-1 combines with J gene TRBJ1-5; D is perhaps TRBD1 (5 bases). The CDR3 totals 13 residues. With 1 base removed from V and 5 bases from J, the gap between germline ends came to 9 bases. Germline V lookup: CDR1 DFQATT, CDR2 SNEGSKA (reference sequence). The CDR3 nucleotides read TGCAGTGCTAGAGCCGCGGGGGATCAGCCCCAGCATTTT. It codes for CSARAAGDQPQHF.

The V gene is TRBV19, the J gene TRBJ1-2; perhaps TRBD1 as D (6 bases). The CDR3 has 15 residues. The V end was cut by 4 bases, the J end by 0 bases, with 12 bases between. Germline values: CDR1 LNHDA, CDR2 SQIVND (reference sequence). The CDR3: CASSNLDSTNYGYTF. CDR3 nucleotides: TGTGCCAGTAGTAACTTGGACAGTACTAACTATGGCTACACCTTC. Full variable domain (remainder filled in from reference TRBV19 and TRBJ1-2): DGGITQSPKYLFRKEGQNVTLSCEQNLNHDAMYWYRQDPGQGLRLIYYSQIVNDFQKGDIAEGYSVSREKKESFPLTVTSAQKNPTAFYLCASSNLDSTNYGYTFGSGTRLTVV.

V and J are TRBV19 and TRBJ2-1; D is possibly TRBD1 or TRBD2 (5 bases each). The germline CDR1 and CDR2 sequences are LNHDA and SQIVND (reference sequence). V shed 1 base and J shed 5 bases, with 15 bases lying between them. The length of the CDR3 is 16 residues. The CDR3 is CASSIARIGANNEQFF. In DNA, the CDR3 is TGTGCCAGTAGTATAGCCCGAATCGGGGCAAACAATGAGCAGTTCTTC. The full variable domain, its missing parts supplied by reference TRBV19 and TRBJ2-1, is DGGITQSPKYLFRKEGQNVTLSCEQNLNHDAMYWYRQDPGQGLRLIYYSQIVNDFQKGDIAEGYSVSREKKESFPLTVTSAQKNPTAFYLCASSIARIGANNEQFFGPGTRLTVL.

This clonotype appeared many times. The V gene is TRBV27, the J gene TRBJ2-7; 7 bases line up with TRBD1. Germline V gene sequence: CDR1 MNHEY, CDR2 SMNVEV (reference sequence). V lost 8 bases to trimming and J lost 1 base; unmatched junction nucleotides: 11. The CDR3 is made up of 15 amino acids. DNA for the CDR3: TGTGCCAGCGGGGAACAGGGGCCACCTTCCTACGAGCAGTACTTC. It is translated as CASGEQGPPSYEQYF.

V gene TRBV12-3 or TRBV12-4 combines with J gene TRBJ2-1; D perhaps matches TRBD1 (5 bases). CDR3 size: 14 residues. With 7 bases removed from V and 6 bases from J, the gap between germline ends came to 16 bases. The CDR3 region is CASKVGAQANEQFF. CDR3 sequence (DNA): TGTGCCAGCAAGGTTGGGGCGCAAGCCAATGAGCAGTTCTTC.

Comments on this clonotype: A much more abundant neighbour one base away suggests this may be a read error. This chain uses TRBV12-3 or TRBV12-4 with TRBJ2-1, with 11 bases lining up with TRBD2. V lost 5 bases to trimming and J lost 4 bases; unmatched junction nucleotides: 7. The CDR3 length is 16 residues. CDR3 bases: TGTGCCAGCAGTGGGGGACTAGCGGCACTTTACAATGAGCAGTTCTTC. It is translated as CASSGGLAALYNEQFF.

This clonotype was seen many times. The chain couples TRBV30 to TRBJ2-7, with 10 bases identical to TRBD1. V dropped 2 bases and J dropped 6; count of bases not matched to a gene: 10. The germline V gene encodes CDR1 GTSNPN and CDR2 SVGIG (reference sequence). The CDR3 is 15 amino acids. The CDR3 loop reads CAWSPPLGQGFEQYF. The CDR3 DNA reads as TGTGCCTGGAGTCCACCGCTGGGACAGGGGTTCGAGCAGTACTTC.

This clonotype appeared many times. This chain uses TRBV12-3 or TRBV12-4 with TRBJ1-2; no definite D call. The CDR3 extends over 13 amino acids. With 5 bases removed from V and 2 bases from J, the gap between germline ends came to 9 bases. The CDR3 is CASSRSENYGYTF. CDR3 DNA sequence: TGTGCCAGCAGTCGGTCAGAAAACTATGGCTACACCTTC.

The chain combines TRBV6-5 with TRBJ1-1; D is unresolved. V lost 4 bases and J lost 6, with 15 bases in between. This CDR3 contains 14 residues. Germline loops: CDR1 MNHEY, CDR2 SVGAGI. This CDR3 is CASSCRPRKAEAFF. DNA for the CDR3: TGTGCCAGCAGTTGCCGGCCCCGCAAGGCTGAAGCTTTCTTT.

This clonotype showed up many times. This chain joins TRBV20-1 and TRBJ2-5; 8 bases align to TRBD1. After removal of 1 base from V and 3 bases from J, the junction contained 4 bases not matched to a gene. CDR3 size: 14 residues. CDR1 is DFQATT, CDR2 SNEGSKA, per germline (reference sequence). Here the CDR3 reads CSARVAGGKETQYF. The CDR3 coding sequence is TGCAGTGCTAGAGTGGCAGGGGGCAAAGAGACCCAGTACTTC.

This clonotype was seen repeatedly, ten times or more. The V call is TRBV27, the J call TRBJ2-7; possibly TRBD2 for D (6 bases). Trimming left V 6 bases short and J 7 bases short, with 16 bases between. CDR3 size: 13 residues. Germline V gene sequence: CDR1 MNHEY, CDR2 SMNVEV (reference sequence). Here the CDR3 DNA reads TGTGCCAGCAGCTTACGGGCAGGGAGGGAGCAGTACTTC. As protein: CASSLRAGREQYF.

This clonotype has at least ten counts. This rearrangement joins TRBV12-3 or TRBV12-4 to TRBJ1-2, with D unresolved. With 5 bases removed from V and 4 bases from J, the gap between germline ends came to 17 bases. This CDR3 comprises 15 residues. The CDR3 bases are TGTGCCAGCAGTGCACCACCGGACGGAATCTATGGCTACACCTTC. As protein: CASSAPPDGIYGYTF.